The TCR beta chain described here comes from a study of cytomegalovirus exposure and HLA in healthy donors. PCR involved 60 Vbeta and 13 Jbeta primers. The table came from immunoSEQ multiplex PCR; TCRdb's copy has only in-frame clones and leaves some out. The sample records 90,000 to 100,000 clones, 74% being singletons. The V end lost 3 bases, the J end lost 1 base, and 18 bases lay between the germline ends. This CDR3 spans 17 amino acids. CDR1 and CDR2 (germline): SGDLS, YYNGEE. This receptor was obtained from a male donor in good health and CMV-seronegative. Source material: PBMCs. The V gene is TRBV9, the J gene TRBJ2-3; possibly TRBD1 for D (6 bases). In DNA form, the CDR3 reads TGTGCCAGCAGCGCCCGACCCTGGACAGAACGCACAGATACGCAGTATTTT. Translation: CASSARPWTERTDTQYF.